Each of the 17 T cell receptor beta chains below was sequenced from the same sample in a study of T-cell reconstitution after alpha-beta-depleted transplantation in children. For TCRbeta, the library was prepared with unique molecular identifiers. Using its own MiXCR run on the PCR reads, TCRdb lists one record per CDR3 protein. The sample holds fewer than 500,000 distinct CDR3 sequences, 43% seen once. Sequenced material: PBMCs, taken before TCRalphabeta/CD19-depleted stem cell transplant. The receptors here all came from a girl aged 2-10 years with aplastic anemia, due to receive a stem cell transplant.

The rearrangement links TRBV5-1 to TRBJ1-1; no definite D call. CDR3 length: 13 amino acids. Looked up from germline, CDR1 is SGHRS and CDR2 is YFSETQ. The germline V and J ends were trimmed by 0 bases and 8 bases, with 11 bases remaining between them. This CDR3 is CASSLVVDGEAFF. The CDR3 region has the DNA TGCGCCAGCAGCTTGGTGGTGGACGGAGAAGCTTTCTTT.

At least ten counts were recorded for this clonotype. The rearrangement uses TRBV20-1 and TRBJ1-1; no reliable D call. The CDR3 is made up of 15 amino acids. CDR1 and CDR2 (germline): DFQATT, SNEGSKA (reference sequence). V was trimmed by 5 bases and J by 1 base, leaving 17 bases between them. The CDR3 spells CSAQPSTRPNTEAFF. CDR3 DNA sequence: TGCAGTGCTCAACCGTCGACGAGGCCGAACACTGAAGCTTTCTTT.

The J gene is TRBJ2-3, the V gene TRBV7-9, with TRBD2 as a possible D gene (5 bases). The V end lost 1 base, the J end lost 8 bases, and 13 bases lay between the germline ends. The germline V gene encodes CDR1 SEHNR and CDR2 FQNEAQ (reference sequence). The CDR3 is 14 residues long. In DNA, the CDR3 is TGTGCCAGCAGCTTAGAATTGGTCGCGGGTACGCAGTATTTT. The encoded protein is CASSLELVAGTQYF.

This clonotype was found a few times. The chain has TRBV29-1 and TRBJ2-1; D uncertain. The germline V gene encodes CDR1 SQVTM and CDR2 ANQGSEA. CDR3 size: 12 residues. V lost 6 bases, J lost 3 bases, and 9 bases lay in between. Written as DNA, the CDR3 is TGCAGCGTGCCGACGGACTACAATGAGCAGTTCTTC. This codes for CSVPTDYNEQFF.

This clonotype has only one observation. This rearrangement joins TRBV5-1 to TRBJ2-4; D uncertain. The CDR3 is 14 residues long. Germline CDR1 is SGHRS and CDR2 is YFSETQ. V dropped 4 bases and J dropped 0 bases, with 8 bases sitting between them. The CDR3 region is CASSEDLAKNIQYF. In DNA, the CDR3 is TGCGCCAGCAGCGAGGACCTAGCCAAAAACATTCAGTACTTC. The full variable domain, rest sourced from reference TRBV5-1 and TRBJ2-4, is KAGVTQTPRYLIKTRGQQVTLSCSPISGHRSVSWYQQTPGQGLQFLFEYFSETQRNKGNFPGRFSGRQFSNSRSEMNVSTLELGDSALYLCASSEDLAKNIQYFGAGTRLSVL.

DNA for the CDR3: TGTGCCAGCAGCCACGGACCAATCTCCTACGAGCAGTACTTC. Translating it yields CASSHGPISYEQYF. The V call is TRBV7-2, the J call TRBJ2-7; no reliable D call. V was clipped by 5 bases and J by 0 bases, with 11 bases between them. Germline loops: CDR1 SGHTA, CDR2 FQGNSA. CDR3 length: 14 amino acids.

This clonotype was recorded a few times. This chain connects TRBV27 to TRBJ2-1; 7 bases align to TRBD1. The CDR3 runs to 14 residues. Germline CDR1 and CDR2: MNHEY and SMNVEV (reference sequence). With 5 bases clipped from V and 3 bases from J, the junction kept 4 bases outside the gene matches. In DNA, the CDR3 is TGTGCCAGCAGTATCTGGGACAGCTACAATGAGCAGTTCTTC. Its protein is CASSIWDSYNEQFF.

As regards this clonotype: This could be a read error, since a much larger clone is one nucleotide away. This CDR3 is missing its conserved last phenylalanine or tryptophan, likely due to a read error. V gene TRBV5-1 combines with J gene TRBJ2-3; 8 nucleotides match TRBD1. V trimming: 4 bases; J trimming: 4 bases; junction bases outside the gene matches: 5. Germline V gene lookup returns CDR1 SGHRS and CDR2 YFSETQ. The CDR3 has 14 residues. The CDR3 loop is CASSNDRGSDTQYY. CDR3 coding DNA: TGCGCCAGCAGCAACGACAGGGGTTCAGATACGCAGTATTAT.

The gene calls are TRBV5-1 and TRBJ2-1; either TRBD1 or TRBD2 may fit D (5 bases each). Germline CDR1 is SGHRS and CDR2 is YFSETQ. CDR3 size: 13 residues. The V and J ends lost 4 bases and 8 bases respectively, with 13 bases between them. CDR3 in DNA: TGCGCCAGCAGCCGGCAGAGGGGTGATGAGCAGTTCTTC. Residues: CASSRQRGDEQFF.

The sample holds one count of this clonotype. The CDR3: CASSSPGQGGPDTQYF. As DNA, the CDR3 is TGTGCCAGCAGCTCACCGGGACAGGGAGGCCCAGATACGCAGTATTTT. V and J are TRBV7-3 and TRBJ2-3; 9 bases agree with TRBD1. Germline lookup yields CDR1 SGHTA and CDR2 FQGTGA. Unmatched junction bases numbered 9, after V lost 4 bases and J lost 4 bases. This CDR3 spans 16 amino acids.

Only a few counts were recorded for this clonotype. The genes are TRBV5-1 and TRBJ2-1; 10 bases align to TRBD1. The CDR3 loop spans 15 amino acids. V lost 4 bases to trimming and J lost 8 bases; unmatched junction nucleotides: 9. The germline V gene has CDR1 SGHRS and CDR2 YFSETQ. The CDR3 region has the DNA TGCGCCAGCAGCAAGGACAGGGGGATCAGCGATGAGCAGTTCTTC. As protein: CASSKDRGISDEQFF.

The chain employs TRBV27 and TRBJ2-2, with TRBD2 matching over 16 bases. This CDR3 is 19 amino acids long. CDR1 is MNHEY and CDR2 is SMNVEV in the germline V gene (reference sequence). After removal of 5 bases from V and 3 bases from J, the junction contained 9 bases not matched to a gene. The CDR3 protein is CASSTTGLAGGGYTGELFF. The CDR3 region has the DNA TGTGCCAGCAGTACAACGGGACTAGCGGGAGGGGGGTACACCGGGGAGCTGTTTTTT.

This chain uses TRBV19 with TRBJ2-5, with D hard to call. V gave up 4 bases and J gave up 5 bases, with 11 bases separating them. Germline loops: CDR1 LNHDA, CDR2 SQIVND (reference sequence). The CDR3 sequence is 13 residues long. CDR3 nucleotides: TGTGCCAGTAGTACAGCCAGGCGGGAGACCCAGTACTTC. It specifies CASSTARRETQYF.

In its sample, this clonotype was seen a few times. The chain links TRBV3-1 to TRBJ2-6, with unresolved D. The germline V gene has CDR1 LGHDT and CDR2 YNNKEL (reference sequence). V gave up 0 bases and J gave up 0 bases, with 15 bases separating them. The CDR3 totals 19 residues. The CDR3: CASSQDPLGPFSGANVLTF. The CDR3 nucleotides read TGTGCCAGCAGCCAAGACCCCCTAGGTCCATTCTCTGGGGCCAACGTCCTGACTTTC.

V gene TRBV4-1 combines with J gene TRBJ2-7; TRBD2 matches at 12 bases. Germline values: CDR1 MGHRA, CDR2 YSYEKL. The CDR3 has 14 amino acids. J was trimmed by 7 bases and V by 6 bases; bases with no gene match: 7. The CDR3: CASRLAGGWGEQYF. CDR3 bases: TGCGCCAGCAGACTAGCGGGAGGATGGGGGGAGCAGTACTTC.

Only a few counts were recorded for this clonotype. The chain links TRBV27 to TRBJ2-5; 9 nucleotides match TRBD1. The CDR3 loop spans 14 amino acids. The V gene end was trimmed by 5 bases and the J gene end by 7 bases; junction bases not matched to a gene: 8. Germline V gene data show CDR1 as MNHEY and CDR2 as SMNVEV (reference sequence). For the CDR3, the DNA is TGTGCCAGCAGTGCAACAGGGGGCCTAGCGACCCAGTACTTC. Translated, it gives CASSATGGLATQYF.

About this clonotype itself: A read error may produce the germline difference seen at one junction end. The chain couples TRBV5-1 to TRBJ2-5; D is perhaps TRBD1 or TRBD2 (5 bases each). CDR1 SGHRS and CDR2 YFSETQ come from the germline V gene. This CDR3 is 17 amino acids long. CDR3 DNA sequence: TGCGCCAGCAGCGGATCCCCCTGGGGGAGCAGCGGAGAGACCCAGTCCTTC. Protein sequence: CASSGSPWGSSGETQSF.